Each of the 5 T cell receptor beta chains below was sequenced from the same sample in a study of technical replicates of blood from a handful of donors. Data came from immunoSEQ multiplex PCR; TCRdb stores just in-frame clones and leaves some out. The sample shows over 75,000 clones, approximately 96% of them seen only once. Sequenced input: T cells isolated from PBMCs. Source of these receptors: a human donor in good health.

The DNA for the CDR3 is TGTGCCAGCAGCTTATTGGGGAGAGAGGATAACTATGGCTACACCTTC. Amino acid sequence: CASSLLGREDNYGYTF. The chain employs TRBV11-2 and TRBJ1-2; D is ambiguous. From germline, CDR1 is SGHAT and CDR2 FQNNGV. The length of the CDR3 is 16 residues. V was clipped by 2 bases and J by 1 base, with 14 bases between them. The whole variable domain, remainder taken from reference TRBV11-2 and TRBJ1-2, is EAGVAQSPRYKIIEKRQSVAFWCNPISGHATLYWYQQILGQGPKLLIQFQNNGVVDDSQLPKDRFSAERLKGVDSTLKIQPAKLEDSAVYLCASSLLGREDNYGYTFGSGTRLTVV.

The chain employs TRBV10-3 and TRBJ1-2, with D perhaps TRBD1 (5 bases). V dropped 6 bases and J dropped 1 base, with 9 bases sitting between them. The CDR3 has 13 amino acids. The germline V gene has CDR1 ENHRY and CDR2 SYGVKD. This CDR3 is CAIRIGGNYGYTF. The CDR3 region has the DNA TGTGCCATCAGGATCGGGGGTAACTATGGCTACACCTTC.

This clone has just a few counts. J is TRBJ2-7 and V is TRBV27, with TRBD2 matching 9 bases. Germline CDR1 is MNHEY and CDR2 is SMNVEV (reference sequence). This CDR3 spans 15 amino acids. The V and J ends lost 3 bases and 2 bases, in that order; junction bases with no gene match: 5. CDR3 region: CASSLREGYPYEQYF. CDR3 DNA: TGTGCCAGCAGTTTGCGGGAGGGTTATCCCTACGAGCAGTACTTC.

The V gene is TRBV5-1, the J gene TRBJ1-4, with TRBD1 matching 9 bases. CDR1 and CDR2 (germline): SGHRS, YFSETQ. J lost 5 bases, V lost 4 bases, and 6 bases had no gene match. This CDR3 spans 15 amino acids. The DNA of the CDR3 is TGCGCCAGCAGCCGGGACAGGGATACCAATGAAAAACTGTTTTTT. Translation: CASSRDRDTNEKLFF.

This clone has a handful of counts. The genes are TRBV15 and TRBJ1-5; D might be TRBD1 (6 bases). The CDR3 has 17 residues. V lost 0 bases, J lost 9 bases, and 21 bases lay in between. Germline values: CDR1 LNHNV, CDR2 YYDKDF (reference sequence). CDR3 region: CATSREQGISSLRPQHF. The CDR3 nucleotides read TGTGCCACCAGCAGAGAACAGGGCATCTCGTCCCTCCGGCCCCAGCATTTT.